One sample yielded the 5 T cell receptor beta chains listed below, sequenced in a study of beta chain features in type 1 diabetes. Study-level findings and limits: Researchers report that Type 1 diabetes patients had moderately but significantly shorter TCRB CDR3s across all four CD4+ subsets.

The entirety of the isolated RNA underwent reverse transcription, so expressed TCRB transcripts were sequenced. Some clones are missing from TCRdb's copy, which holds only in-frame ones; the method was immunoSEQ multiplex PCR. The sample consists of about 740,000 clones, 13% of them appearing once. Their antigen targets remain unknown. Sequencing used naive CD4+ T cells from blood. The receptors here all came from a man between 18 and 29 years old with type 1 diabetes.

This clone turned up a few times. The genes are TRBV29-1 and TRBJ2-7; maybe TRBD1 (7 bases). The CDR3 totals 12 residues. Trimming took off 5 bases at V and 6 bases at J, with 14 bases between the two ends. Per the germline V gene, CDR1 is SQVTM and CDR2 is ANQGSEA. The DNA for the CDR3 is TGCAGCGTTCGTGGACAGGAGGGCGAGCAGTACTTC. As protein: CSVRGQEGEQYF.

This clone has a handful of counts. The chain joins TRBV6-5 to TRBJ1-4; D not resolved. Germline V CDR1 and CDR2: MNHEY, SVGAGI. V lost 6 bases to trimming and J lost 0 bases, with 8 bases between them. This CDR3 is built from 14 residues. The CDR3 protein is CASSLVATNEKLFF. For the CDR3, the DNA is TGTGCCAGCAGCCTGGTGGCAACTAATGAAAAACTGTTTTTT.

This chain uses TRBV6-5 with TRBJ1-2; tentative D call: TRBD1 (6 bases). Looked up from germline, CDR1 is MNHEY and CDR2 is SVGAGI. Trimming left V 6 bases short and J 2 bases short, with 16 bases between. The CDR3 is 15 residues long. The CDR3 loop is CASSPPGGGNYGYTF. CDR3 nucleotide sequence: TGTGCCAGCAGCCCACCGGGAGGGGGGAACTATGGCTACACCTTC.

This clone was seen more than once but under ten times. This rearrangement joins TRBV7-6 to TRBJ2-1, with D tentatively TRBD2 (6 bases). Trimming took off 6 bases at V and 6 bases at J, with 12 bases between the two ends. The CDR3 runs 13 residues. CDR1 is SGHVS and CDR2 is FNYEAQ in the germline V gene. The CDR3: CASRGMGGNEQFF. The CDR3 nucleotides read TGTGCCAGCAGGGGGATGGGGGGCAATGAGCAGTTCTTC.

V gene TRBV19 combines with J gene TRBJ2-7; perhaps D is TRBD1 or TRBD2 (5 bases each). V was trimmed by 4 bases and J by 2 bases, leaving 9 bases between them. The CDR3 is 13 amino acids. CDR1 LNHDA and CDR2 SQIVND come from the germline V gene (reference sequence). This CDR3 is CASSSVGAYEQYF. For the CDR3, the DNA is TGTGCCAGTAGTAGTGTGGGGGCCTACGAGCAGTACTTC.